A selection of T cell receptor beta chains follows, all from one sample in a study of shared clonotypes between healthy human individuals. Method: immunoSEQ multiplex PCR; TCRdb's copy keeps in-frame clones and lacks some. The table lists roughly 2.2 million clones, roughly 93% of them singletons. The sequencing input was naive CD4+ T cells from PBMCs. These TCRs come from a man between 18 and 29 years old in good health. Some clones in this sample may be carry-over from other donors' samples. Each CDR3 is given with its conserved first and last residue. The D gene is left open where the match is weak. The listing skips clone size in some rows; elsewhere it reads once, few, many or a size class.

CDR3nt,CDR3aa,v_gene,d_gene,abundance,j_gene
TGTGCCAGCAGCACTCTCAGGGGCGGGGCCTACGAGCAGTACTTC,CASSTLRGGAYEQYF,TRBV2,NA,NA,TRBJ2-7
TGTGCTAGTGCCTCCCAATTGAGGGGGCGTTCCACTGAAGCTTTCTTT,CASASQLRGRSTEAFF,TRBV12-5,TRBD1,NA,TRBJ1-1
TGTGCCAGCAGCTTAGGGCCTAGCGGAAACTACGAGCAGTACTTC,CASSLGPSGNYEQYF,TRBV7-9,TRBD2,NA,TRBJ2-7
TGTGCCAGCAGCCCCGGAGGGGTCTACAATGAGCAGTTCTTC,CASSPGGVYNEQFF,TRBV11-1,NA,NA,TRBJ2-1
TGCGCCAGCAGCTTGGTCGGGAATAGCAATCAGCCCCAGCATTTT,CASSLVGNSNQPQHF,TRBV5-1,NA,NA,TRBJ1-5
TGCAGCGTTGAGGCCGGGGAGCTGTTTTTT,CSVEAGELFF,TRBV29-1,NA,NA,TRBJ2-2
TGTGCCAGCAGCTTAGACCTGGGATGGAACACTGAAGCTTTCTTT,CASSLDLGWNTEAFF,TRBV7-8,NA,NA,TRBJ1-1
TGTGCCAGCATGGACGTCTACGAGCAGTACTTC,CASMDVYEQYF,TRBV25-1,NA,NA,TRBJ2-7
TGTGCCAGCTCACCGGGACAGGAGTGGGGCACTGAAGCTTTCTTT,CASSPGQEWGTEAFF,TRBV18,TRBD1,NA,TRBJ1-1
TGTGCCAGCAGTGAAGGCAGCTACGAGCAGTACTTC,CASSEGSYEQYF,TRBV6-1,NA,NA,TRBJ2-7
TGTGCCAGCAGCCAAGCTACTGAAGCTTTCTTT,CASSQATEAFF,TRBV7-9,NA,NA,TRBJ1-1
TGTGCCAGCAGAGAGACAGGACGGAACACTGAAGCTTTCTTT,CASRETGRNTEAFF,TRBV2,NA,NA,TRBJ1-1
TGTGCCAGCGGCACTCCTGTAGATACGCAGTATTTT,CASGTPVDTQYF,TRBV7-3,NA,NA,TRBJ2-3
TGTGCCAGCAGAAACGGACAGGGAGGGGAAAAACTGTTTTTT,CASRNGQGGEKLFF,TRBV6-6,TRBD1,NA,TRBJ1-4
TGTGCCATCAGTGAGGGCCAGACTGGGGCCAACGTCCTGACTTTC,CAISEGQTGANVLTF,TRBV10-3,NA,NA,TRBJ2-6
TGTGCCAGCAGTTTATCCCTCGCTAGCGGGAAAAGCTACGAGCAGTACTTC,CASSLSLASGKSYEQYF,TRBV28,TRBD2,NA,TRBJ2-7
TGTGCCAGCAGCGTTAAGACAGGCTCTATCACTGAAGCTTTCTTT,CASSVKTGSITEAFF,TRBV9,NA,once,TRBJ1-1
TGTGCCAGCAGGCAGATAGCGGCAGGCCGCTCTCAGCCCCAGCATTTT,CASRQIAAGRSQPQHF,TRBV28,NA,NA,TRBJ1-5